This T cell receptor beta chain stems from a study of response to subunit inactivated influenza vaccine. TCRdb reanalysed the RT-PCR reads using MiXCR and keeps one entry per CDR3 protein. The data contain over 750,000 distinct CDR3 sequences, roughly 20% of them singletons. V gave up 0 bases and J gave up 6 bases; unmatched junction bases: 5. The CDR3 is 15 residues long. Germline loops: CDR1 SGHKS, CDR2 YYEKEE (reference sequence). On this clonotype: Its antigen is still unknown.

The study's findings and limits: The authors suggested that few new T cells are recruited per seasonal influenza vaccination.

The specimen was PBMCs from blood, collected approximately 5 days after vaccination. The chain uses TRBV5-5 and TRBJ2-3; 9 nucleotides match TRBD1. The receptor's source is a man aged 50-60 years who received an inactivated influenza vaccine. CDR3 residues: CASSLEGTGMDTQYF. The CDR3 DNA reads TGTGCCAGCAGCTTGGAAGGGACAGGGATGGATACGCAGTATTTT.